This TCR beta chain appears in the sequencing data of a study of T cells in Graves' hyperthyroidism and ophthalmopathy. Overall study results and limits: The model foresaw ophthalmopathy a median 6.5 months prior to onset. Stable hyperthyroidism was separated from ophthalmopathy by a model based on 13 V-J features.

Researchers took RNA transcripts and amplified the TCR beta CDR3 regions from them. First-round RT-PCR targeting the TCR CDR3 was performed with the HTBI primer set. TCRdb used MiXCR to reprocess the multiplex PCR reads, holding one entry per CDR3 protein. The repertoire holds more than 350,000 distinct CDR3 sequences, 15% seen once, with 30% to 35% in the top ten. Regarding this clonotype: The target antigen is unknown.

Hyperthyroidism was newly diagnosed in patients aged 18 to 65 (duration under 2 months). The CDR3 totals 17 residues. Trimming took 4 bases from V and 4 from J, leaving 19 bases between them. Germline values: CDR1 LGHDT, CDR2 YNNKEL (reference sequence). The chain uses TRBV3-1 and TRBJ1-4, with D possibly being TRBD1 (5 bases). The sample taken for sequencing was blood. The sequence was obtained from a woman between 25 and 40 years old with Graves' hyperthyroidism. Here the CDR3 DNA reads TGTGCCAGCAGCCGCCTACCGTCAGGGAGCTATAATGAAAAACTGTTTTTT. Translated, it gives CASSRLPSGSYNEKLFF.